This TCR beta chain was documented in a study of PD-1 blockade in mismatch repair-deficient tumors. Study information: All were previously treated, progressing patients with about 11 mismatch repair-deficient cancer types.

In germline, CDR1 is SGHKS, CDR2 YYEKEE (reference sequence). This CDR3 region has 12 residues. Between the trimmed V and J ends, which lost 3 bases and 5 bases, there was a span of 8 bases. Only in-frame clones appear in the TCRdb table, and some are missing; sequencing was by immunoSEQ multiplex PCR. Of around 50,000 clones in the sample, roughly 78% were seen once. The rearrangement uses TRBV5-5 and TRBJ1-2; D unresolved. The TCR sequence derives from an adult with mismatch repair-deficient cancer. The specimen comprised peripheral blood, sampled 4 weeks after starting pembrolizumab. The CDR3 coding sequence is TGTGCCAGCAGCTCGACCGGATATGGCTACACCTTC. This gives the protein CASSSTGYGYTF.